This TCR beta chain was captured in a study of blood T cell repertoires in COVID-19. Study as a whole: Italy, Spain and the United States were the sources of the convalescent and acute COVID-19 samples. T cells, B-cell-depleted T cells, or PBMCs provided the cDNA or gDNA that served as material.

Profiling relied on immunoSEQ multiplex PCR, and the TCRdb table lists in-frame clones only, not all of them. The sample has hundreds of thousands of clones; approximately 90% are singletons. Grouping used clinical history reported by participants in a survey and questionnaire. The TCR originated in a woman aged 18-29 years who had been exposed to COVID-19. The sequenced sample consisted of PBMCs or T cells enriched from blood (not recorded which).

The CDR3 reads CASSLTSGGNEQFF. CDR3 DNA sequence: TGCGCCAGCAGCTTGACTAGCGGGGGAAATGAGCAGTTCTTC. The chain uses TRBV5-1 and TRBJ2-1, with 11 bases identical to TRBD2. This CDR3 has 14 residues. Germline CDR1 and CDR2: SGHRS and YFSETQ. Germline trimming cut 1 base from V and 7 bases from J; bases unmatched to any gene: 1.